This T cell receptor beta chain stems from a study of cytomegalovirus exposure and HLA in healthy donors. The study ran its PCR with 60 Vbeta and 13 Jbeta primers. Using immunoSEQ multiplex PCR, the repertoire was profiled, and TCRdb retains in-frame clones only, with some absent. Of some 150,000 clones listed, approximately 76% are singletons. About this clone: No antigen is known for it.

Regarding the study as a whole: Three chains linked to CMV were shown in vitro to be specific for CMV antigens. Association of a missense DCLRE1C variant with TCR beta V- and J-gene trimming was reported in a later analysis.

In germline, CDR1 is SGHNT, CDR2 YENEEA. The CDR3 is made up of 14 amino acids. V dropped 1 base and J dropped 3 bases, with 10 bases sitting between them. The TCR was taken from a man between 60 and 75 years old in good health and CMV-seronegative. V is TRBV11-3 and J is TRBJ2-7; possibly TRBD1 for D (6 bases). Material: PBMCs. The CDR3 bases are TGTGCCAGCAGCTTAGGGGGGCCTAACTACGAGCAGTACTTC. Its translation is CASSLGGPNYEQYF.